The T cell receptor (beta chain) under discussion was sequenced for a study of tumor-infiltrating lymphocytes in localized non-small cell lung cancer. V shed 4 bases and J shed 4 bases, with 11 bases lying between them. There are 13 residues in the CDR3. Germline CDR1 SGHDT, CDR2 YYEEEE. Assay: immunoSEQ multiplex PCR; the TCRdb copy retains only in-frame clones and omits some. The sample yields approximately 17,000 clones, over 65% seen once. This sequence originates from a human donor with non-small cell lung cancer. Specimen: lung tumor tissue. The rearrangement uses TRBV5-6 and TRBJ1-1; D remains ambiguous. CDR3 amino acids: CASSPGGSTEAFF. CDR3 DNA: TGTGCCAGCAGCCCGGGAGGGTCCACTGAAGCTTTCTTT.